The next 18 T cell receptor beta chains were all read from a single sample in a study of technical replicates of blood from a handful of donors. Sequenced by immunoSEQ multiplex PCR; TCRdb stores in-frame clones only, minus some. Of about 88,000 clones in the sample, around 93% were seen once. The source material was T cells isolated from PBMCs. The receptors shown here come from a human donor in good health.

Only one count was recorded for this clone. The chain is built from TRBV5-6 and TRBJ2-7, with TRBD2 as a possible D gene (5 bases). The CDR3 consists of 12 residues. Germline V gene lookup returns CDR1 SGHDT and CDR2 YYEEEE. V lost 4 bases and J 6 bases, leaving 11 bases between the germline ends. The CDR3 loop reads CASSLGSLEQYF. The CDR3 coding sequence is TGTGCCAGCAGCCTAGGGAGTCTCGAGCAGTACTTC.

The gene calls are TRBV5-1 and TRBJ1-1, with 7 bases aligning to TRBD1. The CDR3 totals 13 residues. Germline-derived CDR1 and CDR2 are SGHRS and YFSETQ. V was pared by 4 bases and J by 4 bases, with 4 bases of the junction left unmatched. This CDR3 is CASSDRVGTEAFF. DNA of the CDR3: TGCGCCAGCAGCGACAGGGTGGGCACTGAAGCTTTCTTT.

The CDR3 bases are TGTGCCAGCAGCCCCTGGACTAGCGGGGCCCAGACCCAGTACTTC. This gives the protein CASSPWTSGAQTQYF. The rearrangement joins TRBV6-6 to TRBJ2-5; TRBD2 matches 12 bases. V lost 6 bases and J lost 6; bases outside the gene matches: 8. The length of the CDR3 is 15 residues. Looked up from germline, CDR1 is MNHNY and CDR2 is SVGAGI (reference sequence).

The V and J genes are TRBV4-1 and TRBJ1-1; no clear D gene. Trimming removed 1 base from V and 7 bases from J, with 7 bases in between. The CDR3 has 12 residues. In germline, CDR1 is MGHRA, CDR2 YSYEKL. The CDR3 DNA sequence: TGCGCCAGCAGCCAAGGTAGTCTTGAAGCTTTCTTT. This encodes CASSQGSLEAFF.

J is TRBJ2-3 and V is TRBV19; TRBD2 agrees at 7 bases. Germline values: CDR1 LNHDA, CDR2 SQIVND (reference sequence). V was clipped by 6 bases and J by 2 bases; unmatched bases: 2. This CDR3 has 13 residues. In DNA, the CDR3 is TGTGCCAGTAGCGGGAGGTTCACAGATACGCAGTATTTT. It is translated as CASSGRFTDTQYF.

The J gene is TRBJ1-4, the V gene TRBV7-9, with 10 bases fitting TRBD1. The V gene's germline CDR1 is SEHNR and CDR2 FQNEAQ (reference sequence). The CDR3 is 17 residues long. V lost 6 bases to trimming and J lost 7 bases; unmatched junction nucleotides: 14. The CDR3: CASSSITPGQGIEKLFF. The CDR3 DNA sequence: TGTGCCAGCAGTTCTATAACACCGGGACAGGGGATTGAAAAACTGTTTTTT.

CDR3 region: CAWTASPTGETQYF. The CDR3 coding sequence is TGTGCCTGGACAGCATCCCCAACGGGAGAGACCCAGTACTTC. The V gene is TRBV30, the J gene TRBJ2-5, with unresolved D. There are 14 residues in the CDR3. V was clipped by 4 bases and J by 4 bases, with 16 bases between them. Germline lookup yields CDR1 GTSNPN and CDR2 SVGIG (reference sequence).

This clone was detected once. J is TRBJ2-5 and V is TRBV30; TRBD2 is a possible D gene (6 bases). The length of the CDR3 is 12 residues. Germline values: CDR1 GTSNPN, CDR2 SVGIG (reference sequence). Trimming took off 4 bases at V and 5 bases at J, with 11 bases between the two ends. The CDR3 spells CAWTLGRETQYF. The DNA for the CDR3 is TGTGCCTGGACACTGGGGAGGGAGACCCAGTACTTC. The variable domain in full, completed from reference TRBV30 and TRBJ2-5, reads SQTIHQWPATLVQPVGSPLSLECTVEGTSNPNLYWYRQAAGRGLQLLFYSVGIGQISSEVPQNLSASRPQDRQFILSSKKLLLSDSGFYLCAWTLGRETQYFGPGTRLLVL.

The rearrangement uses TRBV19 and TRBJ1-2; 8 positions agree with TRBD1. CDR1 LNHDA and CDR2 SQIVND come from the germline V gene (reference sequence). This CDR3 is built from 14 residues. J was trimmed by 6 bases and V by 4 bases; bases with no gene match: 7. The CDR3 region has the DNA TGTGCCAGTAGTACAAGGACAGGGAACGATGGCTACACCTTC. It is translated as CASSTRTGNDGYTF.

This chain links TRBV7-3 with TRBJ1-1, with D perhaps TRBD1 (5 bases). Looked up from germline, CDR1 is SGHTA and CDR2 is FQGTGA. This CDR3 spans 13 amino acids. Trimming took 0 bases from V and 6 from J, leaving 8 bases between them. In DNA form, the CDR3 reads TGTGCCAGCAGCTTAACGGGGACTTCTGAAGCTTTCTTT. Amino acid sequence: CASSLTGTSEAFF.

The V gene is TRBV7-2, the J gene TRBJ2-1, with 7 bases that match TRBD2. Germline V gives CDR1 SGHTA, CDR2 FQGNSA. This CDR3 spans 15 amino acids. V dropped 1 base and J dropped 4; count of bases not matched to a gene: 4. CDR3 in DNA: TGTGCCAGCAGCTTAGATCTAGCGGAATACAATGAGCAGTTCTTC. This translates into CASSLDLAEYNEQFF.

This chain joins TRBV11-3 and TRBJ1-1; TRBD1 might be the D (5 bases). The CDR3 consists of 13 residues. The V and J ends lost 9 bases and 4 bases respectively, with 15 bases between them. Germline CDR1 is SGHNT and CDR2 is YENEEA. CDR3 amino acids: CASLPGGSTEAFF. The CDR3 region has the DNA TGTGCCAGTCTACCCGGGGGTTCCACTGAAGCTTTCTTT.

This chain links TRBV5-6 with TRBJ2-1, with D tentatively TRBD2 (5 bases). The CDR3 length is 12 residues. With 4 bases removed from V and 7 bases from J, the gap between germline ends came to 9 bases. The V gene's germline CDR1 is SGHDT and CDR2 YYEEEE. The CDR3 reads CASSDGGNEQFF. The CDR3 nucleotides read TGTGCCAGCAGCGACGGAGGTAATGAGCAGTTCTTC.

This clone has more than one count but fewer than ten. CDR3 amino acids: CASTTGEGAFF. DNA for the CDR3: TGTGCCAGCACCACAGGGGAAGGAGCTTTCTTT. This chain joins TRBV2 and TRBJ1-1; TRBD1 matches 7 bases. The CDR3 spans 11 residues. The V gene's germline CDR1 is SNHLY and CDR2 FYNNEI. After removal of 7 bases from V and 10 bases from J, the junction contained 6 bases not matched to a gene.

The CDR3 sequence is CASSQGQATYEQYF. The CDR3 coding sequence is TGCGCCAGCAGCCAAGGACAGGCTACCTACGAGCAGTACTTC. The chain combines TRBV5-1 with TRBJ2-7; 7 nucleotides line up with TRBD1. With 4 bases clipped from V and 2 bases from J, the junction kept 6 bases outside the gene matches. The CDR3 is 14 amino acids. In germline, CDR1 is SGHRS, CDR2 YFSETQ.

The chain joins TRBV7-8 to TRBJ2-7; D is undetermined. CDR1 SGHVS and CDR2 FQNEAQ come from the germline V gene. The V end lost 6 bases, the J end lost 0 bases, and 9 bases lay between the germline ends. The CDR3 consists of 13 residues. DNA of the CDR3: TGTGCCAGCAGGCCCCCAGGCTCCTACGAGCAGTACTTC. It translates to CASRPPGSYEQYF.

This rearrangement joins TRBV14 to TRBJ2-2, with a weak D call TRBD1 (5 bases). Germline V gene lookup returns CDR1 SGHDN and CDR2 FVKESK. Trimming took off 0 bases at V and 5 bases at J, with 7 bases between the two ends. This CDR3 is 14 amino acids long. CDR3 sequence (DNA): TGTGCCAGCAGCCAAGATAGACAGACCGGGGAGCTGTTTTTT. Its protein product is CASSQDRQTGELFF.

The rearrangement joins TRBV5-4 to TRBJ2-7, with 9 bases identical to TRBD1. The CDR3 consists of 14 residues. Germline CDR1 reads SGHNT; CDR2 reads YYREEE (reference sequence). The trim removed 3 bases at V and 3 bases at J, leaving 4 bases unmatched. The CDR3 DNA follows: TGTGCCAGCAGCTCCGACAGGGGGGTCTACGAGCAGTACTTC. It yields the protein CASSSDRGVYEQYF.